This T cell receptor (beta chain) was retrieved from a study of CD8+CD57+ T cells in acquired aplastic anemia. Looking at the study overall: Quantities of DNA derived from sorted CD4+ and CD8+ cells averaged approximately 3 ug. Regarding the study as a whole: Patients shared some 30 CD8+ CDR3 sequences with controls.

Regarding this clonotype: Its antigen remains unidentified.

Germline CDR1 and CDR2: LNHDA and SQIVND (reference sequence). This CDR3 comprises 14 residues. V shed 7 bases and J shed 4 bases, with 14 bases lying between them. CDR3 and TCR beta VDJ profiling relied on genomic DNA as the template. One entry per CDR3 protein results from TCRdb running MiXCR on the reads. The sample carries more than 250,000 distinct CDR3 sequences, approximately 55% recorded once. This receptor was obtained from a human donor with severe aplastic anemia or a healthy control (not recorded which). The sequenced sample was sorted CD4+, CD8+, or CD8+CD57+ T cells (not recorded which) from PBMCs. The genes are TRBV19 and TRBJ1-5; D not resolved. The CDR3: CASNTGSRNQPQHF. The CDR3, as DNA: TGTGCCAGTAACACGGGATCTCGAAATCAGCCCCAGCATTTT. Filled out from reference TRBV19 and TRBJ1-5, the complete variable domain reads DGGITQSPKYLFRKEGQNVTLSCEQNLNHDAMYWYRQDPGQGLRLIYYSQIVNDFQKGDIAEGYSVSREKKESFPLTVTSAQKNPTAFYLCASNTGSRNQPQHFGDGTRLSIL.